Following are 11 T cell receptor beta chains from one sample sequenced in a study of early T cells in non-severe SARS-CoV-2 infection. TCRdb itself ran the 5' RACE reads through MiXCR, one entry per CDR3 protein. The sample lists tens of thousands of distinct CDR3 sequences, around 4.6% seen once, with around 15% in the top ten. Source material: whole blood. These receptors came from an adult who was a healthcare worker with PCR-confirmed SARS-CoV-2 infection or an uninfected control (not recorded which).

This clonotype was recorded at least ten times. This chain uses TRBV7-6 with TRBJ2-7; tentative D call: TRBD2 (5 bases). CDR1 is SGHVS and CDR2 is FNYEAQ in the germline V gene. This CDR3 is 14 amino acids long. Trimming stripped 2 bases from V and 2 bases from J, with 10 bases between. The CDR3 sequence: CASSLYRGAYEQYF. The DNA of the CDR3 is TGTGCCAGCAGCTTATATCGGGGAGCCTACGAGCAGTACTTC.

This clonotype was detected ten times or more. The rearrangement joins TRBV6-2 or TRBV6-3 to TRBJ2-7; 9 bases fit TRBD1. This CDR3 spans 17 amino acids. V lost 0 bases, J lost 7 bases, and 13 bases stayed unmatched. The V gene's germline CDR1 is MNHEY and CDR2 SVGEGT. For the CDR3, the DNA is TGTGCCAGCAGTTACTCGAGCCATTGGACAGGGGCTTTTGAGCAGTACTTC. As protein: CASSYSSHWTGAFEQYF.

This clonotype was observed at least ten times. The gene calls are TRBV6-1 and TRBJ1-5; 7 bases map to TRBD1. V was clipped by 6 bases and J by 3 bases; unmatched bases: 8. The CDR3 loop spans 15 amino acids. Looked up from germline, CDR1 is MNHNS and CDR2 is SASEGT. The CDR3 region is CASSLGTVTNQPQHF. The CDR3 bases are TGTGCCAGCAGCCTAGGGACAGTGACCAATCAGCCCCAGCATTTT.

The chain links TRBV6-1 to TRBJ2-3; D perhaps matches TRBD2 (6 bases). Between the trimmed V and J ends, which lost 7 bases and 2 bases, there was a span of 13 bases. Germline V gives CDR1 MNHNS, CDR2 SASEGT. This CDR3 has 14 residues. The DNA of the CDR3 is TGTGCCAGCATTGCGGGACCCCACACAGATACGCAGTATTTT. It specifies CASIAGPHTDTQYF.

The CDR3 region is CASVLDSWGDNEQFF. The CDR3 DNA follows: TGTGCCAGCGTACTAGACAGCTGGGGGGACAATGAGCAGTTCTTC. The chain has TRBV6-1 and TRBJ2-1; possibly TRBD2 for D (6 bases). Per germline, CDR1 MNHNS and CDR2 SASEGT. Trimming stripped 8 bases from V and 5 bases from J, with 19 bases between. The CDR3 length is 15 residues.

The table lists this clonotype with many counts. This chain's CDR3 is CSASGEGGPHEKLFF. DNA of the CDR3: TGCAGTGCTAGTGGGGAAGGGGGTCCCCATGAAAAACTGTTTTTT. The rearrangement links TRBV20-1 to TRBJ1-4, with D possibly matching TRBD1 (6 bases). V was pared by 3 bases and J by 6 bases, with 17 bases between. The CDR3 runs to 15 residues. The germline V gene has CDR1 DFQATT and CDR2 SNEGSKA (reference sequence).

This clonotype was counted at least ten times. This chain connects TRBV20-1 to TRBJ2-7, with 7 bases lining up with TRBD2. This CDR3 has 15 amino acids. Germline V gene sequence: CDR1 DFQATT, CDR2 SNEGSKA (reference sequence). V gave up 6 bases and J gave up 1 base; unmatched junction bases: 12. This CDR3 reads CSAGSESGMSYEQYF. DNA for the CDR3: TGCAGTGCGGGGAGTGAAAGCGGGATGTCCTACGAGCAGTACTTC.

This clonotype was seen many times. The chain couples TRBV6-5 to TRBJ1-2, with D uncertain. The germline V gene encodes CDR1 MNHEY and CDR2 SVGAGI. CDR3 length: 13 residues. Trimming cost V 6 bases and J 1 base, with 9 bases left between them. CDR3: CASSLDLNYGYTF. The CDR3 bases are TGTGCCAGCAGCCTGGACCTTAACTATGGCTACACCTTC.

This clonotype showed up many times. The chain couples TRBV12-3 or TRBV12-4 to TRBJ1-6; perhaps TRBD1 as D (5 bases). The CDR3 has 15 amino acids. Deletions cut 6 bases from V and 12 bases from J, with 21 bases between. CDR3 sequence reads: CASRTGLPPLEPLHF. CDR3 bases: TGTGCCAGCAGGACGGGACTGCCCCCATTAGAACCCCTCCACTTT.

This clonotype was detected a few times. This chain uses TRBV6-6 with TRBJ2-2; D might be TRBD2 (6 bases). V lost 0 bases and J 4 bases, leaving 12 bases between the germline ends. CDR3 length equals 16 residues. Germline CDR1 and CDR2: MNHNY and SVGAGI (reference sequence). CDR3 protein: CASSYSSLARTGELFF. Here the CDR3 DNA reads TGTGCCAGCAGTTACTCATCGCTAGCGCGCACCGGGGAGCTGTTTTTT.

Ten or more counts support this clonotype. The chain combines TRBV6-2 or TRBV6-3 with TRBJ1-1, with a weak D call TRBD1 (5 bases). Between the trimmed V and J ends, which lost 7 bases and 1 base, there was a span of 13 bases. Germline V gene data show CDR1 as MNHEY and CDR2 as SVGEGT. The CDR3 spans 14 residues. The CDR3 DNA reads TGTGCCAGCAACCCAGGGACGGAGAACACTGAAGCTTTCTTT. Translating it yields CASNPGTENTEAFF.